The next 10 T cell receptor beta chains were all read from a single sample in a study of circulating and synovial CD4+ cells in juvenile arthritis. TCRdb's copy holds only in-frame clones and misses some; the assay was immunoSEQ multiplex PCR. The sample has about 33,000 clones, about 95% seen once. The sample consisted of CD4+ T cells from blood. These receptors were taken from a human donor with juvenile idiopathic arthritis.

This clone appeared once. The chain joins TRBV5-3 to TRBJ1-5; 8 nucleotides agree with TRBD1. TRBV5-3 belongs to the ORF category, with a function that is uncertain. The CDR3 spans 16 residues. The junction had 9 bases not matched to a gene; V was cut back by 4 bases and J by 3 bases. For the CDR3, the DNA is TGTGCCAGAAGCACGAATTTACAGGGGGTCAATCAGCCCCAGCATTTT. Protein sequence: CARSTNLQGVNQPQHF.

V usage is TRBV5-1 and J usage is TRBJ2-1; 11 bases are shared with TRBD2. Germline assignment: CDR1 SGHRS and CDR2 YFSETQ. CDR3 length: 21 amino acids. Trimming cost V 1 base and J 2 bases; bases outside gene matches: 17. The CDR3 here is CASSLTPGRTSGLITYNEQFF. In DNA, the CDR3 is TGCGCCAGCAGCTTGACCCCCGGTCGGACTAGCGGGTTAATAACCTACAATGAGCAGTTCTTC. The full variable domain, with the rest looked up from reference TRBV5-1 and TRBJ2-1, is KAGVTQTPRYLIKTRGQQVTLSCSPISGHRSVSWYQQTPGQGLQFLFEYFSETQRNKGNFPGRFSGRQFSNSRSEMNVSTLELGDSALYLCASSLTPGRTSGLITYNEQFFGPGTRLTVL.

The V gene is TRBV12-1, the J gene TRBJ2-3; the DNA was not compared with TRBD2, the D call given in the table. TRBV12-1 is given as a pseudogene. CDR3 length: 16 amino acids. CDR3 sequence (DNA): TGTGCCAGCAGCTTCCGACTAGCGGGAGACGGGGATACGCAGTATTTT. Amino acid sequence: CASSFRLAGDGDTQYF.

The chain recombines TRBV7-2 with TRBJ1-1, with a tentative D call TRBD1 (5 bases). Trimming took 1 base from V and 5 from J, leaving 17 bases between them. From germline, CDR1 is SGHTA and CDR2 FQGNSA. The CDR3 length is 16 residues. CDR3 amino acids: CASSLDPGIVYTEAFF. The CDR3 DNA sequence: TGTGCCAGCAGCTTAGATCCAGGGATTGTATATACTGAAGCTTTCTTT.

The V call is TRBV28, the J call TRBJ1-5, with 7 bases fitting TRBD1. The V segment lost 2 bases and the J segment 7 bases; nucleotides outside the gene matches: 5. The V gene's germline CDR1 is MDHEN and CDR2 SYDVKM. CDR3 length equals 14 residues. The CDR3, as DNA: TGTGCCAGCAGTTTAGAACAGGGGCGCCAGCCCCAGCATTTT. Its translation is CASSLEQGRQPQHF.

This clone was counted once. V gene TRBV5-5 combines with J gene TRBJ1-5; tentatively, D is TRBD1 (6 bases). There are 14 residues in the CDR3. V was pared by 0 bases and J by 3 bases, with 7 bases between. Germline CDR1 SGHKS, CDR2 YYEKEE (reference sequence). Here the CDR3 reads CASSLGQVNQPQHF. CDR3 DNA: TGTGCCAGCAGCTTGGGACAGGTCAATCAGCCCCAGCATTTT.

J is TRBJ1-1 and V is TRBV25-1; TRBD1 is a possible D gene (6 bases). CDR1 is MGHDK and CDR2 is SYGVNS in the germline V gene. With 3 bases removed from V and 12 bases from J, the gap between germline ends came to 26 bases. The CDR3 runs to 16 residues. The CDR3 spells CASSDWSGGSPSITFF. The CDR3 region has the DNA TGTGCCAGCAGTGATTGGTCGGGGGGCTCCCCTTCCATAACTTTCTTT.

The chain has TRBV6-5 and TRBJ1-5; D remains unclear. Germline loops: CDR1 MNHEY, CDR2 SVGAGI. This CDR3 has 13 amino acids. V lost 6 bases and J 6 bases, leaving 12 bases between the germline ends. The CDR3: CASRTSRGQPQHF. In nucleotides, the CDR3 is TGTGCCAGCAGAACGTCCAGAGGTCAGCCCCAGCATTTT.

The table lists this clone with a count of one. The chain links TRBV7-9 to TRBJ1-3, with D perhaps TRBD1 (6 bases). Trimming removed 7 bases at V and 4 bases at J, with 20 bases between. The CDR3 is made up of 16 amino acids. Germline assignment: CDR1 SEHNR and CDR2 FQNEAQ (reference sequence). CDR3 DNA: TGTGCCAGCACCAGCTTAGCGTCCAGGGGAGGAAACACCATATATTTT. Residues: CASTSLASRGGNTIYF.

The sample holds one count of this clone. V usage is TRBV7-2 and J usage is TRBJ2-3, with 7 nucleotides matching TRBD2. CDR1 SGHTA and CDR2 FQGNSA come from the germline V gene. The CDR3 is made up of 14 amino acids. V gave up 3 bases and J gave up 5 bases; unmatched junction bases: 5. The CDR3 here is CASSFGGFQDTQYF. For the CDR3, the DNA is TGTGCCAGCAGCTTCGGGGGGTTCCAAGATACGCAGTATTTT.